The text below deals with one TCR beta chain. Its target is unknown. Both iRepertoire HTBI primers and Arm-PCR of CDR3 regions were used to build the TCR beta libraries. TCRdb called the multiplex PCR reads again in MiXCR, with one record for every CDR3 protein. The table records a few hundred thousand distinct CDR3 sequences, roughly 23% of them present only once. The germline gives CDR1 SEHNR, CDR2 FQNEAQ (reference sequence). V was pared by 1 base and J by 2 bases, with 6 bases of the junction left unmatched. The CDR3 is 16 amino acids. Time point noted: persistent/refractory GD, antithyroid drugs over 5 years with positive TRAb. Following extraction of RNA from PBMCs, that RNA was used to make the TCR library. Graves' disease diagnosis used American Thyroid Association guidelines. These data belong to a study of regulatory T cells in long-lasting Graves disease. Findings and limits, study-wide: Having only a small sample size may have limited accuracy.

The chain couples TRBV7-9 to TRBJ2-3; 7 bases match TRBD2. This clonotype originated in a middle-aged woman with Graves disease. The input for sequencing was peripheral blood mononuclear cells (PBMCs), taken when the disease was refractory, from a patient treated with antithyroid drugs. CDR3 sequence reads: CASSLVPSGVTDTQYF. The CDR3 DNA reads TGTGCCAGCAGCTTAGTGCCTAGCGGAGTCACAGATACGCAGTATTTT.